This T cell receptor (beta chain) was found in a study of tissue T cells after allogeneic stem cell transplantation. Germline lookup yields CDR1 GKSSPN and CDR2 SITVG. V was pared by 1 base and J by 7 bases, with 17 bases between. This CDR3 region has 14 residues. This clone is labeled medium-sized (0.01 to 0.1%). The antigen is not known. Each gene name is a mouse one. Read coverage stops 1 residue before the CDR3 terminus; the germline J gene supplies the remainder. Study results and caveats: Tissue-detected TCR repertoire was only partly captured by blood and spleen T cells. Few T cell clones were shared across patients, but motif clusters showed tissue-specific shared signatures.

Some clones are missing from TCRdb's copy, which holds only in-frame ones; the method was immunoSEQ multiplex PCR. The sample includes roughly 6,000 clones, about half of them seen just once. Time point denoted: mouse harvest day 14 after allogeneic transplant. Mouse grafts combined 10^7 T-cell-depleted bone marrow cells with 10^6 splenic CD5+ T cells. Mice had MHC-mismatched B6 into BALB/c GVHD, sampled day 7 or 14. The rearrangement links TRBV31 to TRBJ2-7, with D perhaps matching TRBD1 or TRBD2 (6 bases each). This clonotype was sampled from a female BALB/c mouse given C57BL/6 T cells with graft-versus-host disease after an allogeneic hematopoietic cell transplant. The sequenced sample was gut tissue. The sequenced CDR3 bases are TGTGCCTGGAGTCCAGGGTTTGGGGGCCGGGAACAGTAC. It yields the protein CAWSPGFGGREQY. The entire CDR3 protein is CAWSPGFGGREQYF. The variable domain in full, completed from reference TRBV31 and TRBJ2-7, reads AQTIHQWPVAEIKAVGSPLSLGCTIKGKSSPNLYWYWQATGGTLQQLFYSITVGQVESVVQLNLSASRPKDDQFILSTEKLLLSHSGFYLCAWSPGFGGREQYFGPGTRLTVL.